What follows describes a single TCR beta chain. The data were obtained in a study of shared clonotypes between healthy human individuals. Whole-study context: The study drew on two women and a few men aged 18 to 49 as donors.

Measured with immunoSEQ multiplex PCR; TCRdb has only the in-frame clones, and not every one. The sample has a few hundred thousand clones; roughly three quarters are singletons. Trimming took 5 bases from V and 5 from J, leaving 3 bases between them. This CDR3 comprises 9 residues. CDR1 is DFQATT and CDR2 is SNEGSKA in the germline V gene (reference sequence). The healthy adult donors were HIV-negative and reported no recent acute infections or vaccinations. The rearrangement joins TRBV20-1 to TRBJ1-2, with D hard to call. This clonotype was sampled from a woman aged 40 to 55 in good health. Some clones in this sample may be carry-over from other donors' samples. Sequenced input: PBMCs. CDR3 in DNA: TGCAGTGCTGGGTATGGCTACACCTTC. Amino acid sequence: CSAGYGYTF.